Sequencing of this TCR beta chain was carried out in a study of identical twins. This clonotype was recorded at least ten times. The antigen is not known. The donor group consisted entirely of healthy Caucasians. The authors used template switching to add a universal primer site and gave cDNA unique molecular identifiers. Using its own MiXCR run on the 5' RACE reads, TCRdb lists one record per CDR3 protein. This table holds under 300,000 distinct CDR3 sequences, more than 9.5% found once. Overall study findings and caveats: Within beta out-of-frame sequences, the excess sharing observed between twins was weaker.

This CDR3 contains 14 residues. Germline V gives CDR1 SGHRS, CDR2 YFSETQ. Between the trimmed V and J ends, which lost 4 bases and 0 bases, there was a span of 9 bases. The same data also contributed to another study, on yellow fever vaccine responses in identical twins.

This receptor was identified in a woman younger than 30 in good health. Sequences were obtained from memory (CD45RO+) T cells sorted from blood. The V gene is TRBV5-1, the J gene TRBJ2-3; D is undetermined. The CDR3 bases are TGCGCCAGCAGCCCGTTTTCTAGCACAGATACGCAGTATTTT. It yields the protein CASSPFSSTDTQYF.